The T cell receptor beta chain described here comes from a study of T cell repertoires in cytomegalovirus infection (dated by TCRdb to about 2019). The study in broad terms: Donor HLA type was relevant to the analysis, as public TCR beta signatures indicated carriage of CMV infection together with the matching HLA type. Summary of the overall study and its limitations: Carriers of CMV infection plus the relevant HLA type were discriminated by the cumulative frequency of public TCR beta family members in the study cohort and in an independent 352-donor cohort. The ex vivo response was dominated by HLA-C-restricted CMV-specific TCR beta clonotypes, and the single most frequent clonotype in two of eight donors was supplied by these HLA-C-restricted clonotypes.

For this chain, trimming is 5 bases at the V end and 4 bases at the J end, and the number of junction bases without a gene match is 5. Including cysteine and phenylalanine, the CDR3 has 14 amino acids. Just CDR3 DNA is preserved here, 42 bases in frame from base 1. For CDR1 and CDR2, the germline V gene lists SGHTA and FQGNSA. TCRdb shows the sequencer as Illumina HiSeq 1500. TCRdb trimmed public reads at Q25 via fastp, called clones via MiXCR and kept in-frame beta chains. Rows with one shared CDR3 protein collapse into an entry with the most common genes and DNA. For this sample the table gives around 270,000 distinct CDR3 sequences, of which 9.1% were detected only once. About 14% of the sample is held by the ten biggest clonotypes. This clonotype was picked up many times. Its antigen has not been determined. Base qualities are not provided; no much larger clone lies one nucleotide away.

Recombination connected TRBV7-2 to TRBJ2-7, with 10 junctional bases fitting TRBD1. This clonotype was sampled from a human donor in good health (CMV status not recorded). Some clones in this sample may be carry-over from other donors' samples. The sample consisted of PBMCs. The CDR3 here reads CASSEDRGGYEQYF. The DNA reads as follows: TGTGCCAGCAGCGAGGACAGGGGGGGGTACGAGCAGTACTTC.